This entry lists 30 T cell receptor beta chains sequenced from one sample in a study of blood T cell repertoires in COVID-19. TCRdb keeps only in-frame clones here, not all; method: immunoSEQ multiplex PCR. The sample lists more than 110,000 clones, roughly 81% occurring once. Sequenced material: peripheral blood. The receptor set was obtained from a woman between 50 and 59 years old with active or convalescent COVID-19.

In its sample, this clone was seen once. The chain has TRBV6-2 or TRBV6-3 and TRBJ1-1; D unresolved. The ends were cut back, 2 bases at V and 8 bases at J, with 6 bases in the middle. The CDR3 has 11 amino acids. CDR1 and CDR2 from the germline V gene are MNHEY and SVGEGT. The CDR3 DNA reads as TGTGCCAGCAGTTACGAGCTGGAAGCTTTCTTT. Translation: CASSYELEAFF.

This clone was observed a single time. The chain carries TRBV6-2 or TRBV6-3 and TRBJ2-7, with D perhaps TRBD2 (5 bases). Germline CDR1 reads MNHEY; CDR2 reads SVGEGT. Trimming cost V 10 bases and J 6 bases, with 16 bases left between them. The CDR3 extends over 12 amino acids. The CDR3, as DNA: TGTGCCACCAACCCCGCGGGTGGCGAGCAGTACTTC. Translated: CATNPAGGEQYF.

CDR3 protein: CASSQGAGTEQYF. CDR3 sequence (DNA): TGCGCCAGCAGCCAAGGGGCGGGAACCGAGCAGTACTTC. The chain is built from TRBV4-3 and TRBJ2-7, with TRBD2 as a possible D gene (6 bases). Looked up from germline, CDR1 is LGHNA and CDR2 is YSLEER. The CDR3 has 13 amino acids. The V end lost 1 base, the J end lost 6 bases, and 10 bases lay between the germline ends.

The chain has TRBV28 and TRBJ2-7; D is unresolved. The germline CDR1 and CDR2 sequences are MDHEN and SYDVKM. Trimming cost V 6 bases and J 3 bases, with 15 bases left between them. This CDR3 is built from 14 residues. CDR3 sequence: CASRPSRLNYEQYF. The CDR3 nucleotides read TGTGCCAGCAGACCAAGCCGCCTTAACTACGAGCAGTACTTC.

This chain uses TRBV4-1 with TRBJ1-1; 9 nucleotides line up with TRBD1. J lost 4 bases, V lost 1 base, and 13 bases had no gene match. The CDR3 contains 18 residues. CDR1 MGHRA and CDR2 YSYEKL come from the germline V gene. CDR3 in amino acids: CASSQGVPGTGLITEAFF. Written as DNA, the CDR3 is TGCGCCAGCAGCCAAGGGGTCCCCGGGACAGGGTTAATCACTGAAGCTTTCTTT.

This sequence joins TRBV4-2 and TRBJ2-2; D may be TRBD2 (5 bases). CDR1 is LGHNA, CDR2 YNFKEQ, per germline. This CDR3 region has 15 residues. Deletions cut 5 bases from V and 7 bases from J, with 17 bases between. The CDR3 is CASSGSLARGGELFF. The CDR3 DNA follows: TGTGCCAGCAGCGGAAGTCTTGCCCGGGGCGGGGAGCTGTTTTTT.

The gene calls are TRBV19 and TRBJ1-5, with a possible D match to TRBD1 (5 bases). CDR1 is LNHDA and CDR2 is SQIVND in the germline V gene (reference sequence). The CDR3 runs to 16 residues. Trimming removed 4 bases at V and 0 bases at J, with 13 bases between. The CDR3 loop is CASSTGHGISNQPQHF. In nucleotides, the CDR3 is TGTGCCAGTAGTACTGGACACGGAATTAGCAATCAGCCCCAGCATTTT.

This sequence joins TRBV5-4 and TRBJ2-3; TRBD2 agrees at 10 bases. This CDR3 has 16 residues. V was pared by 4 bases and J by 3 bases, with 8 bases of the junction left unmatched. Per the germline V gene, CDR1 is SGHNT and CDR2 is YYREEE (reference sequence). The CDR3 DNA is TGTGCCAGCAGCCCGAGGGTAGCGGGGGGAACAGATACGCAGTATTTT. This encodes CASSPRVAGGTDTQYF.

The chain combines TRBV7-9 with TRBJ1-5; TRBD1 aligns across 8 bases. The CDR3 totals 14 residues. V lost 5 bases, J lost 7 bases, and 7 bases stayed unmatched. The germline V gene encodes CDR1 SEHNR and CDR2 FQNEAQ (reference sequence). The DNA for the CDR3 is TGTGCCAGCAGCCCTGACAGGGGAACCCAGCCCCAGCATTTT. Its translation: CASSPDRGTQPQHF. Looking up the rest from reference TRBV7-9 and TRBJ1-5 gives the full variable domain: DTGVSQNPRHKITKRGQNVTFRCDPISEHNRLYWYRQTLGQGPEFLTYFQNEAQLEKSRLLSDRFSAERPKGSFSTLEIQRTEQGDSAMYLCASSPDRGTQPQHFGDGTRLSIL.

This clone appeared a single time. V is TRBV27 and J is TRBJ1-2; possible D gene TRBD1, 6 bases. The germline V gene encodes CDR1 MNHEY and CDR2 SMNVEV (reference sequence). The CDR3 sequence is 16 residues long. V shed 8 bases and J shed 5 bases, with 24 bases lying between them. The chain's CDR3 is CASAFSRDTQRYGYTF. In DNA form, the CDR3 reads TGTGCCAGCGCCTTCTCCCGGGACACCCAGCGGTATGGCTACACCTTC.

The chain employs TRBV27 and TRBJ2-7; possibly TRBD1 for D (5 bases). Trimming pared 3 bases from V and 2 bases from J, leaving 14 bases between. This CDR3 has 15 residues. The V gene's germline CDR1 is MNHEY and CDR2 SMNVEV (reference sequence). DNA for the CDR3: TGTGCCAGCAGTTTTGCGTCAGGGCCCCCCTACGAGCAGTACTTC. Amino acids: CASSFASGPPYEQYF.

The chain is built from TRBV9 and TRBJ1-6; 7 bases line up with TRBD1. The V and J ends lost 4 bases and 9 bases, in that order; junction bases with no gene match: 10. Looked up from germline, CDR1 is SGDLS and CDR2 is YYNGEE. The CDR3 is made up of 15 amino acids. The CDR3 DNA reads TGTGCCAGCAGCTCCCAGACAGGGCTTAGTTCACCCCTCCACTTT. Protein: CASSSQTGLSSPLHF.

The chain has TRBV19 and TRBJ1-2; 10 bases agree with TRBD1. V lost 3 bases to trimming and J lost 5 bases; unmatched junction nucleotides: 3. The CDR3 is 14 residues long. The V gene's germline CDR1 is LNHDA and CDR2 SQIVND (reference sequence). The CDR3 loop reads CASSIRQGAYGYTF. The CDR3 region has the DNA TGTGCCAGTAGTATCCGACAGGGGGCTTATGGCTACACCTTC.

The V gene is TRBV5-1, the J gene TRBJ2-3; D not resolved. V gave up 5 bases and J gave up 0 bases, with 10 bases separating them. The CDR3 length is 14 residues. CDR1 and CDR2 (germline): SGHRS, YFSETQ. CDR3 DNA: TGCGCCAGCAGTATCGGTACTAGCACAGATACGCAGTATTTT. It translates to CASSIGTSTDTQYF.

This chain connects TRBV6-5 to TRBJ2-7; the match to TRBD1 covers 7 bases. J lost 3 bases, V lost 6 bases, and 8 bases had no gene match. CDR1 is MNHEY, CDR2 SVGAGI, per germline. CDR3 size: 14 residues. In DNA form, the CDR3 reads TGTGCCAGCAGCTGGGGACGACAGGGCTACGAGCAGTACTTC. It yields the protein CASSWGRQGYEQYF.

The V and J genes are TRBV29-1 and TRBJ2-4; 7 bases map to TRBD1. This CDR3 has 14 residues. V was pared by 4 bases and J by 2 bases, with 5 bases of the junction left unmatched. Looked up from germline, CDR1 is SQVTM and CDR2 is ANQGSEA. The CDR3 region is CSVGQGISKNIQYF. DNA of the CDR3: TGCAGCGTTGGACAGGGAATCTCCAAAAACATTCAGTACTTC.

This clone occurred once. The gene calls are TRBV20-1 and TRBJ1-6, with a weak D call TRBD1 (6 bases). CDR3 length: 15 amino acids. Germline lookup yields CDR1 DFQATT and CDR2 SNEGSKA (reference sequence). V lost 3 bases, J lost 1 base, and 10 bases lay in between. The CDR3 DNA sequence: TGCAGTGCTAGTCCACAGGGATCCTATAATTCACCCCTCCACTTT. This gives the protein CSASPQGSYNSPLHF.

The chain combines TRBV28 with TRBJ2-1; TRBD2 matches 11 bases. V lost 8 bases to trimming and J lost 3 bases; unmatched junction nucleotides: 12. Germline CDR1 reads MDHEN; CDR2 reads SYDVKM. CDR3 size: 17 residues. CDR3 DNA: TGTGCCAGCCAAAATTACGGCCTAGCGGGAGGCTACAATGAGCAGTTCTTC. Protein: CASQNYGLAGGYNEQFF.

This clone has only a few counts. The genes are TRBV5-1 and TRBJ2-1, with 11 bases aligning to TRBD2. The CDR3 has 17 residues. Germline-derived CDR1 and CDR2 are SGHRS and YFSETQ. V shed 2 bases, J shed 3 bases, and the junction held 7 bases outside the gene matches. CDR3 in amino acids: CASSLSRTSGGYNEQFF. The CDR3 region has the DNA TGCGCCAGCAGCTTAAGCCGAACTAGCGGGGGCTACAATGAGCAGTTCTTC.

The V gene is TRBV6-4, the J gene TRBJ1-6, with unresolved D. The CDR3 loop spans 14 amino acids. Germline-derived CDR1 and CDR2 are MRHNA and SNTAGT. V lost 6 bases, J lost 0 bases, and 6 bases lay in between. The CDR3 sequence is CASREDSYNSPLHF. The CDR3 DNA reads as TGTGCCAGCAGGGAGGACTCCTATAATTCACCCCTCCACTTT.

This chain connects TRBV7-2 to TRBJ1-3, with 7 positions matching TRBD1. Looked up from germline, CDR1 is SGHTA and CDR2 is FQGNSA. This CDR3 is built from 14 residues. The trim removed 1 base at V and 4 bases at J, leaving 1 base unmatched. This CDR3 is CASSLGQGGNTIYF. The CDR3 DNA follows: TGTGCCAGCAGCTTAGGACAGGGAGGAAACACCATATATTTT.

The genes are TRBV6-5 and TRBJ2-7, with 9 bases matching TRBD1. The length of the CDR3 is 15 residues. With 6 bases clipped from V and 2 bases from J, the junction kept 8 bases outside the gene matches. From germline, CDR1 is MNHEY and CDR2 SVGAGI. The CDR3 DNA is TGTGCCAGCAGCTCGGACAGGGGAGGAACCTACGAGCAGTACTTC. This translates into CASSSDRGGTYEQYF.

The chain links TRBV4-3 to TRBJ1-2; weak D call: TRBD1 (6 bases). The ends were cut back, 0 bases at V and 7 bases at J, with 9 bases in the middle. The CDR3 length is 13 residues. From germline, CDR1 is LGHNA and CDR2 YSLEER. CDR3 sequence: CASSQEQGFGYTF. The CDR3 DNA sequence: TGCGCCAGCAGCCAAGAACAGGGATTTGGCTACACCTTC.

This clone was observed a few times. This chain links TRBV7-8 with TRBJ1-2, with D possibly TRBD1 on 5 matching bases. This CDR3 is built from 14 residues. Trimming stripped 5 bases from V and 4 bases from J, with 14 bases between. Germline V gives CDR1 SGHVS, CDR2 FQNEAQ. CDR3 amino acids: CASSDRGFSYGYTF. The DNA of the CDR3 is TGTGCCAGCAGCGATAGGGGTTTTAGCTATGGCTACACCTTC.

The chain couples TRBV19 to TRBJ1-2; 7 nucleotides match TRBD1. The J segment lost 5 bases and the V segment lost 6 bases, leaving 15 bases of the junction unmatched. There are 16 residues in the CDR3. The V gene's germline CDR1 is LNHDA and CDR2 SQIVND (reference sequence). CDR3 region: CASSQNSGTVLYGYTF. CDR3 DNA: TGTGCCAGTAGCCAAAACTCCGGGACAGTACTATATGGCTACACCTTC.

This clone was seen a few times. The V gene is TRBV30, the J gene TRBJ2-1; TRBD2 agrees at 7 bases. The germline CDR1 and CDR2 sequences are GTSNPN and SVGIG (reference sequence). The CDR3 loop spans 13 amino acids. Unmatched junction bases numbered 5, after V lost 3 bases and J lost 6 bases. CDR3 DNA sequence: TGTGCCTGGAGCGCCTGGGGGGGCAATGAGCAGTTCTTC. It translates to CAWSAWGGNEQFF.

The genes are TRBV25-1 and TRBJ1-1; D might be TRBD1 (5 bases). V was shortened by 5 bases and J by 1 base, with 14 bases between the two germline ends. Germline assignment: CDR1 MGHDK and CDR2 SYGVNS. The CDR3 has 15 residues. CDR3 DNA sequence: TGTGCCAGCAGTCCCCTTGGGGGGGGGAACACTGAAGCTTTCTTT. Translation gives CASSPLGGGNTEAFF. The variable domain in full, with the rest retrieved from reference TRBV25-1 and TRBJ1-1, is EADIYQTPRYLVIGTGKKITLECSQTMGHDKMYWYQQDPGMELHLIHYSYGVNSTEKGDLSSESTVSRIRTEHFPLTLESARPSHTSQYLCASSPLGGGNTEAFFGQGTRLTVV.

V and J are TRBV4-2 and TRBJ2-5; D not certain. V dropped 1 base and J dropped 1 base, with 10 bases sitting between them. This CDR3 comprises 15 residues. Germline values: CDR1 LGHNA, CDR2 YNFKEQ. CDR3: CASSQAPPSQETQYF. CDR3 sequence (DNA): TGTGCCAGCAGCCAAGCCCCCCCGAGCCAAGAGACCCAGTACTTC.

The chain is built from TRBV19 and TRBJ1-3; D may be TRBD1 (6 bases). The CDR3 is 16 amino acids. CDR1 and CDR2 from the germline V gene are LNHDA and SQIVND (reference sequence). Trimming pared 3 bases from V and 3 bases from J, leaving 15 bases between. This chain's CDR3 is CASSMGSGAFGNTIYF. The CDR3 DNA reads TGTGCCAGTAGTATGGGCTCAGGGGCTTTTGGAAACACCATATATTTT.

This clone occurred many times. The chain couples TRBV5-1 to TRBJ1-2; 9 bases are a match to TRBD1. From germline, CDR1 is SGHRS and CDR2 YFSETQ. The CDR3 is made up of 13 amino acids. The V and J ends lost 4 bases and 8 bases, in that order; junction bases with no gene match: 6. The CDR3 reads CASSRQGERGYTF. The CDR3 coding sequence is TGCGCCAGCAGCCGACAGGGGGAGAGAGGCTACACCTTC.